This T cell receptor beta chain was captured in a study of T cell repertoires in cytomegalovirus infection. V was clipped by 3 bases and J by 3 bases, with 12 bases between them. The CDR3 is 14 amino acids. CDR1 is SGHTA and CDR2 is FQGNSA in the germline V gene. From the reads, TCRdb called clonotypes with MiXCR, one entry per CDR3 protein. The sample lists 150,000 to 200,000 distinct CDR3 sequences; over 13% were seen once. Study-wide results and caveats: In two of eight donors, the top clonotype was HLA-C-restricted CMV-specific.

This clonotype was observed many times. Its target is not known. The specimen sequenced was PBMCs. This TCR derives from a human donor in good health (CMV status not recorded). Some clones in this sample may be carry-over from other donors' samples. This rearrangement joins TRBV7-2 to TRBJ2-7; D not resolved. CDR3: CASSLSLNLYEQYF. The CDR3 coding sequence is TGTGCCAGCAGCTTGTCCCTTAACCTCTACGAGCAGTACTTC.